One sample yielded the 32 T cell receptor beta chains listed below, sequenced in a study of blood T cell repertoires in COVID-19. TCRdb keeps only in-frame clones here, not all; method: immunoSEQ multiplex PCR. The sample carries under 65,000 clones, approximately 90% recorded once. Sequencing was performed on peripheral blood. These TCRs come from a woman aged 60-70 years with COVID-19, enrolled during active disease.

The chain couples TRBV7-8 to TRBJ2-1, with D possibly being TRBD2 (5 bases). CDR1 is SGHVS and CDR2 is FQNEAQ in the germline V gene. This CDR3 is built from 13 residues. V lost 8 bases, J lost 6 bases, and 14 bases lay in between. The CDR3, as DNA: TGTGCCAGCCGGGGTCACTTTTCCAATGAGCAGTTCTTC. Its translation is CASRGHFSNEQFF.

J is TRBJ1-2 and V is TRBV19; 9 bases agree with TRBD1. Germline lookup yields CDR1 LNHDA and CDR2 SQIVND (reference sequence). Trimming at V came to 5 bases and at J to 4 bases, leaving 5 bases not matched to a gene. CDR3 length: 14 amino acids. CDR3 coding DNA: TGTGCCAGTAGTCGGGACAGGGTCCCCTATGGCTACACCTTC. Amino acids: CASSRDRVPYGYTF.

Comments on this clone: Other DNA sequences of this sample code for an identical CDR3. The chain carries TRBV27 and TRBJ2-2; 8 bases are a match to TRBD2. This CDR3 comprises 15 residues. Germline V CDR1 and CDR2: MNHEY, SMNVEV (reference sequence). V was clipped by 3 bases and J by 7 bases; unmatched bases: 7. CDR3 sequence: CASSLTGGSGGELFF. The CDR3 DNA reads as TGTGCCAGCAGTTTGACGGGAGGGTCCGGCGGGGAGCTGTTTTTT.

The rearrangement joins TRBV6-6 to TRBJ1-1; D ambiguous. CDR3 length: 12 residues. Per the germline V gene, CDR1 is MNHNY and CDR2 is SVGAGI (reference sequence). Between the trimmed V and J ends, which lost 2 bases and 3 bases, there was a span of 4 bases. The CDR3 protein is CASSYGHTEAFF. Here the CDR3 DNA reads TGTGCCAGCAGTTACGGGCACACTGAAGCTTTCTTT.

The CDR3 loop reads CASSLFSSGGPKNIQYF. The CDR3 nucleotides are TGTGCCAGCAGTTTATTTTCGTCGGGAGGCCCCAAAAACATTCAGTACTTC. The rearrangement links TRBV27 to TRBJ2-4; 7 nucleotides agree with TRBD2. Looked up from germline, CDR1 is MNHEY and CDR2 is SMNVEV (reference sequence). The CDR3 is made up of 17 amino acids. The V and J ends lost 1 base and 2 bases, in that order; junction bases with no gene match: 8.

CDR3 protein: CASRRGQDNSPLHF. DNA for the CDR3: TGTGCCAGTAGGCGGGGACAGGACAATTCACCCCTCCACTTT. The genes are TRBV19 and TRBJ1-6, with 8 bases lining up with TRBD1. The CDR3 covers 14 residues. J was trimmed by 7 bases and V by 6 bases; bases with no gene match: 5. Germline V lookup: CDR1 LNHDA, CDR2 SQIVND (reference sequence).

The CDR3 is CASSLTGTGANVLTF. CDR3 nucleotide sequence: TGCGCCAGCAGCCTGACAGGGACTGGGGCCAACGTCCTGACTTTC. The chain carries TRBV4-1 and TRBJ2-6; 7 bases are shared with TRBD1. J lost 2 bases, V lost 4 bases, and 2 bases had no gene match. Germline CDR1 and CDR2: MGHRA and YSYEKL. The CDR3 loop spans 15 amino acids.

The V gene is TRBV11-3, the J gene TRBJ2-7; D not resolved. The germline V and J ends were trimmed by 0 bases and 3 bases, with 12 bases remaining between them. CDR1 is SGHNT, CDR2 YENEEA, per germline. The CDR3 is 15 residues long. In DNA form, the CDR3 reads TGTGCCAGCAGCTTAGATGGGCCGTTCGTCTACGAGCAGTACTTC. Its protein product is CASSLDGPFVYEQYF.

The rearrangement links TRBV5-4 to TRBJ1-1; no reliable D call. The germline gives CDR1 SGHNT, CDR2 YYREEE (reference sequence). The CDR3 length is 15 residues. Trimming left V 4 bases short and J 1 base short, with 14 bases between. CDR3 in amino acids: CASSPWTGSNTEAFF. The CDR3 DNA is TGTGCCAGCAGCCCGTGGACTGGGTCGAACACTGAAGCTTTCTTT.

The rearrangement links TRBV7-9 to TRBJ2-3, with D unresolved. This CDR3 region has 11 residues. V shed 5 bases and J shed 7 bases, with 7 bases lying between them. Germline CDR1 SEHNR, CDR2 FQNEAQ (reference sequence). As DNA, the CDR3 is TGTGCCAGCAGCCCTCAGAATACGCAGTATTTT. It is translated as CASSPQNTQYF. The full variable domain, with the rest looked up from reference TRBV7-9 and TRBJ2-3, is DTGVSQNPRHKITKRGQNVTFRCDPISEHNRLYWYRQTLGQGPEFLTYFQNEAQLEKSRLLSDRFSAERPKGSFSTLEIQRTEQGDSAMYLCASSPQNTQYFGPGTRLTVL.

The chain has TRBV19 and TRBJ1-5; TRBD1 matches at 9 bases. The CDR3 is made up of 15 amino acids. V shed 8 bases and J 6 bases; nucleotides not matched to a gene: 11. Germline V gives CDR1 LNHDA, CDR2 SQIVND (reference sequence). CDR3 in amino acids: CASLPGTGFGQPQHF. CDR3 nucleotide sequence: TGTGCCAGTCTCCCCGGGACAGGGTTCGGTCAGCCCCAGCATTTT.

This clone was picked up one time. This chain joins TRBV28 and TRBJ2-1; D uncertain. Trimming took off 2 bases at V and 9 bases at J, with 5 bases between the two ends. CDR3 length: 11 residues. The germline CDR1 and CDR2 sequences are MDHEN and SYDVKM. CDR3 loop: CASSLQFEQFF. CDR3 nucleotides: TGTGCCAGCAGTTTACAGTTTGAGCAGTTCTTC.

In its sample, this clone was seen a few times. The rearrangement links TRBV4-2 to TRBJ2-7; maybe TRBD2 (6 bases). This CDR3 has 16 amino acids. Germline V gene sequence: CDR1 LGHNA, CDR2 YNFKEQ. V lost 0 bases, J lost 9 bases, and 21 bases lay in between. CDR3 sequence: CASSQDLGSLSGRQYF. The CDR3 DNA is TGTGCCAGCAGCCAAGATCTCGGGAGCTTAAGTGGGAGGCAGTACTTC.

The V and J genes are TRBV5-1 and TRBJ2-3; weak D call: TRBD1 (5 bases). Germline lookup yields CDR1 SGHRS and CDR2 YFSETQ. The ends were cut back, 4 bases at V and 6 bases at J, with 12 bases in the middle. This CDR3 contains 13 residues. As DNA, the CDR3 is TGCGCCAGCAGCGCGCAGACAGAGGATACGCAGTATTTT. Amino acid sequence: CASSAQTEDTQYF.

The chain uses TRBV27 and TRBJ2-6, with D unclear. Germline-derived CDR1 and CDR2 are MNHEY and SMNVEV (reference sequence). The CDR3 is 14 residues long. V dropped 7 bases and J dropped 3 bases, with 10 bases sitting between them. The CDR3 sequence is CASKLVGGANVLTF. DNA of the CDR3: TGTGCCAGCAAATTAGTTGGTGGGGCCAACGTCCTGACTTTC.

The chain links TRBV27 to TRBJ1-2; 7 bases match TRBD1. In germline, CDR1 is MNHEY, CDR2 SMNVEV (reference sequence). The CDR3 has 13 residues. The J segment lost 6 bases and the V segment lost 5 bases, leaving 6 bases of the junction unmatched. In DNA form, the CDR3 reads TGTGCCAGCAGTCCCAGACAGGGCCATGGCTACACCTTC. Translation: CASSPRQGHGYTF.

This rearrangement joins TRBV15 to TRBJ2-1; TRBD2 matches 8 bases. V was clipped by 0 bases and J by 1 base; unmatched bases: 5. The CDR3 covers 17 residues. Germline CDR1 reads LNHNV; CDR2 reads YYDKDF (reference sequence). The CDR3, as DNA: TGTGCCACCAGCAGAGATTTGGGACTAGGTTCCTACAATGAGCAGTTCTTC. This sequence encodes CATSRDLGLGSYNEQFF.

This chain uses TRBV28 with TRBJ2-7; D uncertain. The length of the CDR3 is 13 residues. Trimming cost V 8 bases and J 6 bases, with 17 bases left between them. The germline CDR1 and CDR2 sequences are MDHEN and SYDVKM. The chain's CDR3 is CASGHLAPLEQYF. DNA for the CDR3: TGTGCCAGCGGTCATCTGGCCCCTCTCGAGCAGTACTTC.

The rearrangement links TRBV9 to TRBJ2-1, with TRBD2 matching 10 bases. The trim removed 3 bases at V and 9 bases at J, leaving 12 bases unmatched. The V gene's germline CDR1 is SGDLS and CDR2 YYNGEE. The CDR3 spans 16 residues. The CDR3 sequence is CASSGRAGGLAIEQFF. Written as DNA, the CDR3 is TGTGCCAGCAGCGGCAGAGCGGGAGGGCTGGCTATTGAGCAGTTCTTC.

The V gene is TRBV7-9, the J gene TRBJ1-2, with D perhaps TRBD1 (6 bases). Germline V gives CDR1 SEHNR, CDR2 FQNEAQ (reference sequence). V lost 7 bases and J 6 bases, leaving 18 bases between the germline ends. This CDR3 is built from 14 residues. CDR3 nucleotides: TGTGCCAGCACCACAATACAGGGTCGAAATGGCTACACCTTC. Translated, it gives CASTTIQGRNGYTF. Together with reference TRBV7-9 and TRBJ1-2, the CDR3 gives the full variable domain: DTGVSQNPRHKITKRGQNVTFRCDPISEHNRLYWYRQTLGQGPEFLTYFQNEAQLEKSRLLSDRFSAERPKGSFSTLEIQRTEQGDSAMYLCASTTIQGRNGYTFGSGTRLTVV.

This clone has just a few counts. The rearrangement uses TRBV4-1 and TRBJ2-2, with D possibly matching TRBD1 (5 bases). Trimming cost V 1 base and J 2 bases, with 14 bases left between them. CDR1 MGHRA and CDR2 YSYEKL come from the germline V gene. This CDR3 spans 17 amino acids. CDR3 bases: TGCGCCAGCAGCCAAGCGGACATGGGTCTCAACACCGGGGAGCTGTTTTTT. It specifies CASSQADMGLNTGELFF.

This clone was seen once. The chain carries TRBV7-8 and TRBJ2-3; D is possibly TRBD2 (6 bases). Germline V gene data show CDR1 as SGHVS and CDR2 as FQNEAQ. Trimming left V 1 base short and J 0 bases short, with 14 bases between. This CDR3 comprises 17 residues. As DNA, the CDR3 is TGTGCCAGCAGCTTAGGGCGCGGAGGAGGGAGCACAGATACGCAGTATTTT. Its translation: CASSLGRGGGSTDTQYF.

This clone was detected once. The chain is built from TRBV6-5 and TRBJ1-6; D possibly corresponds to TRBD1 (6 bases). Germline V gene lookup returns CDR1 MNHEY and CDR2 SVGAGI. The CDR3 covers 15 residues. Trimming removed 4 bases from V and 9 bases from J, with 16 bases in between. DNA of the CDR3: TGTGCCAGCAGTTCCGCAGGGGCTAGTCTTTCACCCCTCCACTTT. This sequence encodes CASSSAGASLSPLHF.

This clone was observed a few times. The chain carries TRBV30 and TRBJ1-2; the match to TRBD1 covers 9 bases. Looked up from germline, CDR1 is GTSNPN and CDR2 is SVGIG (reference sequence). The J segment lost 7 bases and the V segment lost 0 bases, leaving 9 bases of the junction unmatched. This CDR3 has 15 amino acids. The chain's CDR3 is CAWSVPDRGSGGYTF. The CDR3 DNA sequence: TGTGCCTGGAGTGTACCGGACAGGGGATCGGGTGGCTACACCTTC. The whole variable domain, filled in from reference TRBV30 and TRBJ1-2, reads SQTIHQWPATLVQPVGSPLSLECTVEGTSNPNLYWYRQAAGRGLQLLFYSVGIGQISSEVPQNLSASRPQDRQFILSSKKLLLSDSGFYLCAWSVPDRGSGGYTFGSGTRLTVV.

The chain recombines TRBV19 with TRBJ2-5, with D perhaps matching TRBD1 (6 bases). CDR3 length: 16 amino acids. Germline CDR1 is LNHDA and CDR2 is SQIVND (reference sequence). V was cut by 1 base and J by 6 bases, with 18 bases left in between. The chain's CDR3 is CASSIGVSRGVQTQYF. The CDR3 DNA reads TGTGCCAGTAGTATAGGCGTTTCCAGGGGTGTCCAGACCCAGTACTTC.

This sequence joins TRBV2 and TRBJ2-6, with TRBD1 as a possible D gene (6 bases). Germline loops: CDR1 SNHLY, CDR2 FYNNEI. Deletions cut 8 bases from V and 3 bases from J, with 17 bases between. The CDR3 contains 16 residues. Written as DNA, the CDR3 is TGTGCCAGCGACAGTTTCAGGGGCGGTGGGGCCAACGTCCTGACTTTC. This sequence encodes CASDSFRGGGANVLTF.

The V gene is TRBV5-1, the J gene TRBJ2-3, with TRBD2 matching 12 bases. Per germline, CDR1 SGHRS and CDR2 YFSETQ. Losses at the gene ends were 6 bases for V and 0 bases for J; bases not matched to a gene: 5. The CDR3 extends over 16 amino acids. CDR3 protein: CASTSGTSGSTDTQYF. DNA for the CDR3: TGCGCCAGCACCTCTGGGACTAGCGGGAGCACAGATACGCAGTATTTT.

This chain links TRBV7-9 with TRBJ1-6; TRBD1 matches 7 bases. The CDR3 length is 14 residues. The junction had 3 bases not matched to a gene; V was cut back by 3 bases and J by 7 bases. Germline-derived CDR1 and CDR2 are SEHNR and FQNEAQ (reference sequence). Here the CDR3 DNA reads TGTGCCAGCAGCTTCGGGACAGAGAATTCACCCCTCCACTTT. Its protein product is CASSFGTENSPLHF.

V is TRBV15 and J is TRBJ2-1; D is possibly TRBD1 (6 bases). The CDR3 length is 16 residues. Looked up from germline, CDR1 is LNHNV and CDR2 is YYDKDF (reference sequence). V gave up 0 bases and J gave up 5 bases, with 14 bases separating them. In nucleotides, the CDR3 is TGTGCCACCAGCAGAGAACAGGGACGGACCCACAATGAGCAGTTCTTC. This translates into CATSREQGRTHNEQFF. Full variable domain (remainder filled in from reference TRBV15 and TRBJ2-1): DAMVIQNPRYQVTQFGKPVTLSCSQTLNHNVMYWYQQKSSQAPKLLFHYYDKDFNNEADTPDNFQSRRPNTSFCFLDIRSPGLGDTAMYLCATSREQGRTHNEQFFGPGTRLTVL.

This chain uses TRBV7-8 with TRBJ1-2; 7 bases fit TRBD1. Trimming took 4 bases from V and 4 from J; bases not matched to a gene: 9. This CDR3 has 15 amino acids. The germline gives CDR1 SGHVS, CDR2 FQNEAQ. CDR3 coding DNA: TGTGCCAGCAGCTCCCGACAGGGCACCCTCTATGGCTACACCTTC. Amino acids: CASSSRQGTLYGYTF.

The gene calls are TRBV4-2 and TRBJ2-2; D is possibly TRBD2 (5 bases). V was clipped by 3 bases and J by 6 bases, with 14 bases between them. Germline-derived CDR1 and CDR2 are LGHNA and YNFKEQ. This CDR3 contains 15 residues. DNA for the CDR3: TGTGCCAGCAGCCAGGAACGGGATGGGGCCGGGGAGCTGTTTTTT. It is translated as CASSQERDGAGELFF.

The sample holds one count of this clone. The chain recombines TRBV28 with TRBJ1-4; D unresolved. Between the trimmed V and J ends, which lost 8 bases and 8 bases, there was a span of 6 bases. This CDR3 has 10 residues. CDR1 MDHEN and CDR2 SYDVKM come from the germline V gene. The CDR3 spells CASQREKLFF. CDR3 bases: TGTGCCAGCCAGAGGGAAAAACTGTTTTTT.